The clone carrying this TCR beta chain was seen a handful of times. The CDR3 loop spans 15 amino acids. The use of a sample-barcoded 5' primer and a J-beta primer mix characterized a second PCR of about 6 to 11 cycles. Each CDR3 protein gets one entry after TCRdb re-called the 5' RACE reads with MiXCR. The table lists more than 500,000 distinct CDR3 sequences, 25% to 35% of them singletons. This entry comes from a study of blood T cells in healthy people across ages. The same sample was also studied in work on T cells of mothers and their children. That work contributes: RNA that had been extracted went wholly into cDNA synthesis, at roughly 1.5 ug per 15 ul. Roughly 2.7 million TCR beta reads per child versus over 9.5 million per mother.

This rearrangement joins TRBV21-1 to TRBJ1-6; TRBD1, the table's D call, was not compared with the DNA. TRBV21-1 is annotated as a pseudogene. This receptor was identified in a boy aged 2-15 years in good health. Sequences were obtained from blood. CDR3 coding DNA: TGTGCCAGCAGCAAAGACGGGGCGAAGAATTCACCCCTCCACTTT. Its protein is CASSKDGAKNSPLHF.